What follows are 31 T cell receptor beta chains derived from one specimen sequenced in a study of regulatory T cells in long-lasting Graves disease. Time point in this sample: persistent/refractory GD, antithyroid drugs over 5 years with positive TRAb. The authors made the TCR library using RNA they extracted from PBMCs. Library construction for TCR beta used iRepertoire HTBI primers and Arm-PCR of CDR3 regions. TCRdb recomputed calls from the multiplex PCR reads with MiXCR, one row per CDR3 protein. The data hold roughly 490,000 distinct CDR3 sequences, with around a fifth observed a single time. The sequences come from peripheral blood mononuclear cells (PBMCs), collected when the disease was refractory, from a patient treated with antithyroid drugs. All receptors derive from a female donor with Graves disease.

The chain combines TRBV14 with TRBJ2-7; D is tentatively TRBD1 or TRBD2 (5 bases each). CDR1 SGHDN and CDR2 FVKESK come from the germline V gene. The V end lost 1 base, the J end lost 0 bases, and 10 bases lay between the germline ends. This CDR3 spans 15 amino acids. The CDR3 DNA sequence: TGTGCCAGCAGCCAAGCGGCGAGGGGCTCCTACGAGCAGTACTTC. This codes for CASSQAARGSYEQYF.

This clonotype was found many times. The DNA of the CDR3 is TGTGCCAGCAGTCCCCCTTTGGGAAGTGGCAATCAGCCCCAGCATTTT. As protein: CASSPPLGSGNQPQHF. This rearrangement joins TRBV28 to TRBJ1-5; unclear D gene. This CDR3 is 16 amino acids long. Germline CDR1 reads MDHEN; CDR2 reads SYDVKM. V lost 5 bases to trimming and J lost 2 bases, with 16 bases between them.

The V gene is TRBV28, the J gene TRBJ2-1; 9 bases map to TRBD2. The CDR3 is 15 amino acids. J was trimmed by 6 bases and V by 5 bases; bases with no gene match: 8. Germline V lookup: CDR1 MDHEN, CDR2 SYDVKM. The CDR3 loop is CASSPPQTSGNEQFF. CDR3 DNA: TGTGCCAGCAGTCCCCCCCAGACTAGCGGCAATGAGCAGTTCTTC.

In its sample, this clonotype was seen many times. The chain has TRBV28 and TRBJ1-5; no definite D call. Germline CDR1 and CDR2: MDHEN and SYDVKM. V dropped 8 bases and J dropped 3 bases, with 17 bases sitting between them. The CDR3 sequence is 15 residues long. Here the CDR3 DNA reads TGTGCCAGCTCCGTTTTGCGGGAGTCCAATCAGCCCCAGCATTTT. Protein sequence: CASSVLRESNQPQHF.

This clonotype was counted ten times or more. The rearrangement joins TRBV7-9 to TRBJ2-2; 8 bases align to TRBD1. CDR1 is SEHNR and CDR2 is FQNEAQ in the germline V gene (reference sequence). Unmatched junction bases numbered 10, after V lost 4 bases and J lost 6 bases. CDR3 length: 16 residues. CDR3 loop: CASSSWRTGYAGELFF. The CDR3 DNA is TGTGCCAGCAGCTCCTGGCGGACAGGGTATGCCGGGGAGCTGTTTTTT.

Ten or more counts support this clonotype. The chain is built from TRBV7-8 and TRBJ1-2; 8 nucleotides agree with TRBD1. J was trimmed by 8 bases and V by 4 bases; bases with no gene match: 6. CDR1 and CDR2 from the germline V gene are SGHVS and FQNEAQ. The CDR3 totals 13 residues. CDR3 sequence reads: CASSYLTGEGYTF. The CDR3 DNA sequence: TGTGCCAGCAGCTACCTGACAGGGGAAGGCTACACCTTC. The variable domain in full, with the rest retrieved from reference TRBV7-8 and TRBJ1-2, is GAGVSQSPRYKVAKRGQDVALRCDPISGHVSLFWYQQALGQGPEFLTYFQNEAQLDKSGLPSDRFFAERPEGSVSTLKIQRTQQEDSAVYLCASSYLTGEGYTFGSGTRLTVV.

This clonotype has a count of ten or more. The rearrangement joins TRBV11-2 to TRBJ1-4; the D gene is possibly TRBD1 (5 bases). V was cut by 5 bases and J by 6 bases, with 16 bases left in between. The CDR3 is made up of 15 amino acids. The germline CDR1 and CDR2 sequences are SGHAT and FQNNGV. The CDR3 DNA reads TGTGCCAGCAGCCGACAGCCTAACCTGGATGAAAAACTGTTTTTT. Translating gives CASSRQPNLDEKLFF.

This clonotype showed up just a few times. V gene TRBV28 combines with J gene TRBJ2-3; D is possibly TRBD1 (6 bases). Germline V gives CDR1 MDHEN, CDR2 SYDVKM. V was cut by 3 bases and J by 2 bases, with 12 bases left in between. The CDR3 consists of 15 residues. The CDR3 nucleotides read TGTGCCAGCAGTTTTCGCTGGACAGTCACAGATACGCAGTATTTT. This encodes CASSFRWTVTDTQYF.

The chain links TRBV5-4 to TRBJ2-3, with 10 positions matching TRBD2. The CDR3 spans 15 residues. The J segment lost 8 bases and the V segment lost 8 bases, leaving 14 bases of the junction unmatched. Germline V gene data show CDR1 as SGHNT and CDR2 as YYREEE (reference sequence). The DNA for the CDR3 is TGTGCCAGTTCCCCCGGCAGCGGGGGGGGGGGTACGCAGTATTTT. It encodes CASSPGSGGGGTQYF.

The rearrangement uses TRBV7-2 and TRBJ2-7; D is possibly TRBD1 or TRBD2 (5 bases each). The CDR3 totals 15 residues. Per the germline V gene, CDR1 is SGHTA and CDR2 is FQGNSA. The V and J ends lost 0 bases and 0 bases respectively, with 9 bases between them. This CDR3 reads CASSLAAGTSYEQYF. CDR3 in DNA: TGTGCCAGCAGCTTAGCTGCAGGGACCTCCTACGAGCAGTACTTC.

The chain joins TRBV7-9 to TRBJ2-5; D is undetermined. Deletions cut 7 bases from V and 3 bases from J, with 12 bases between. This CDR3 has 13 residues. Per the germline V gene, CDR1 is SEHNR and CDR2 is FQNEAQ (reference sequence). Here the CDR3 DNA reads TGTGCCAGCACCCCTCTAGGGAAAGAGACCCAGTACTTC. It is translated as CASTPLGKETQYF.

This clonotype was counted only a few times. The chain combines TRBV3-1 with TRBJ1-5; 7 nucleotides match TRBD1. Germline V CDR1 and CDR2: LGHDT, YNNKEL (reference sequence). The V segment lost 0 bases and the J segment 4 bases; nucleotides outside the gene matches: 3. The CDR3 extends over 15 amino acids. CDR3 nucleotide sequence: TGTGCCAGCAGCCAAGAAGGACAGGAGAATCAGCCCCAGCATTTT. Encoded protein: CASSQEGQENQPQHF.

This clonotype appeared a few times. One junction end does not reproduce the germline sequence, and a read error may be involved. The chain uses TRBV28 and TRBJ2-7, with 10 bases fitting TRBD2. The germline V gene encodes CDR1 MDHEN and CDR2 SYDVKM. The CDR3 covers 15 residues. CDR3 in amino acids: CTSRSGAGGNYEQYF. CDR3 coding DNA: TGTACCAGCAGGAGTGGAGCGGGAGGGAACTACGAGCAGTACTTC.

This clonotype ranks as medium-sized. The V and J genes are TRBV11-2 and TRBJ2-5; no reliable D call. The CDR3 length is 14 residues. The germline gives CDR1 SGHAT, CDR2 FQNNGV. Trimming left V 7 bases short and J 0 bases short, with 12 bases between. The CDR3: CASTPGGHQETQYF. CDR3 bases: TGTGCCAGCACCCCTGGTGGACACCAAGAGACCCAGTACTTC.

This clonotype was seen ten or more times. DNA for the CDR3: TGTGCCAGCAGCTATGGACGATTCTACGAGCAGTACTTC. Amino acids: CASSYGRFYEQYF. This chain joins TRBV3-1 and TRBJ2-7; D remains ambiguous. This CDR3 spans 13 amino acids. The ends were cut back, 5 bases at V and 3 bases at J, with 11 bases in the middle. Germline values: CDR1 LGHDT, CDR2 YNNKEL (reference sequence).

Many counts were recorded for this clonotype. The chain is built from TRBV28 and TRBJ1-1; 7 bases agree with TRBD1. Germline CDR1 and CDR2: MDHEN and SYDVKM. This CDR3 is built from 13 residues. The trim removed 6 bases at V and 6 bases at J, leaving 7 bases unmatched. CDR3 DNA sequence: TGTGCCAGCAGCCCAACAGGGGTTGCTGAAGCTTTCTTT. Translation gives CASSPTGVAEAFF.

This clonotype occurred a few times. V is TRBV7-8 and J is TRBJ1-3; D gene ambiguous. With 6 bases removed from V and 0 bases from J, the gap between germline ends came to 12 bases. Germline V CDR1 and CDR2: SGHVS, FQNEAQ. This CDR3 comprises 15 residues. Here the CDR3 DNA reads TGTGCCAGCAGGCTTGGTACGGTCTCTGGAAACACCATATATTTT. Protein sequence: CASRLGTVSGNTIYF. Based on the CDR3 plus reference TRBV7-8 and TRBJ1-3, the full variable domain is GAGVSQSPRYKVAKRGQDVALRCDPISGHVSLFWYQQALGQGPEFLTYFQNEAQLDKSGLPSDRFFAERPEGSVSTLKIQRTQQEDSAVYLCASRLGTVSGNTIYFGEGSWLTVV.

This sequence joins TRBV7-2 and TRBJ2-7; TRBD1 agrees at 7 bases. Germline V CDR1 and CDR2: SGHTA, FQGNSA. J gave up 2 bases and V 3 bases, and 4 bases lay outside the gene matches. The length of the CDR3 is 14 residues. The CDR3 bases are TGTGCCAGCAGCTTCACAGGGGCCGCCTACGAGCAGTACTTC. Residues: CASSFTGAAYEQYF.

This clonotype came up many times. J is TRBJ2-7 and V is TRBV11-1; 9 bases map to TRBD1. The V and J ends lost 3 bases and 5 bases, in that order; junction bases with no gene match: 5. From germline, CDR1 is SGHAT and CDR2 FQDESV (reference sequence). This CDR3 is 14 amino acids long. The DNA of the CDR3 is TGTGCCAGCAGCTTCGGAGGGACAGGGAACGAGCAGTACTTC. Residues: CASSFGGTGNEQYF.

As concerns this clonotype: A much larger clone lies a single base off, so this may be a read error. This sequence joins TRBV5-6 and TRBJ1-1; no clear D gene. The CDR3 spans 14 residues. Germline V gene data show CDR1 as SGHDT and CDR2 as YYEEEE. The CDR3 region is CASSPGRRGTETFF. The CDR3 DNA follows: TGTGCCAGCAGCCCGGGGAGGAGAGGCACTGAAACTTTCTTT.

This clonotype was picked up many times. The chain carries TRBV28 and TRBJ2-4; 7 nucleotides line up with TRBD2. CDR3 length: 14 residues. In germline, CDR1 is MDHEN, CDR2 SYDVKM. The ends lost 8 bases at V and 0 bases at J; junction bases unmatched: 4. The CDR3 DNA reads as TGTGCCAGCTCTTGGGGGGGAGCCAAAAACATTCAGTACTTC. Amino acid sequence: CASSWGGAKNIQYF.

This chain connects TRBV11-3 to TRBJ2-7, with D perhaps assigned TRBD1 or TRBD2 (5 bases each). Per germline, CDR1 SGHNT and CDR2 YENEEA. This CDR3 has 11 amino acids. Trimming left V 5 bases short and J 6 bases short, with 8 bases between. CDR3 coding DNA: TGTGCCAGCAGCCGAGGGACCGAGCAGTACTTC. Protein product: CASSRGTEQYF.

This sequence joins TRBV5-4 and TRBJ2-7; possible D gene TRBD2, 5 bases. The germline V gene has CDR1 SGHNT and CDR2 YYREEE (reference sequence). CDR3 length: 15 residues. Between the trimmed V and J ends, which lost 4 bases and 0 bases, there was a span of 14 bases. CDR3 loop: CASSGGPLSSYEQYF. The CDR3 DNA is TGTGCCAGCAGCGGAGGACCCTTGAGCTCCTACGAGCAGTACTTC.

This clonotype was counted a few times. The chain employs TRBV27 and TRBJ1-4, with D possibly matching TRBD1 (5 bases). CDR3 size: 15 residues. Germline CDR1 is MNHEY and CDR2 is SMNVEV (reference sequence). The V end was cut by 4 bases, the J end by 4 bases, with 13 bases between. For the CDR3, the DNA is TGTGCCAGCAGTTCAATAGACAGATTTAATGAAAAACTGTTTTTT. This translates into CASSSIDRFNEKLFF.

This clonotype was counted between two and nine times. The V call is TRBV9, the J call TRBJ1-2, with TRBD1 identical over 8 bases. Unmatched junction bases numbered 11, after V lost 4 bases and J lost 6 bases. Germline-derived CDR1 and CDR2 are SGDLS and YYNGEE. The length of the CDR3 is 15 residues. CDR3 amino acids: CASSSPGRQGNGYTF. CDR3 DNA: TGTGCCAGCAGCTCGCCAGGCAGACAGGGGAATGGCTACACCTTC.

In this sample, this clonotype turned up a few times. The chain combines TRBV6-1 with TRBJ2-7, with 7 nucleotides matching TRBD1. V shed 5 bases, J shed 3 bases, and the junction held 7 bases outside the gene matches. This CDR3 contains 14 residues. Per the germline V gene, CDR1 is MNHNS and CDR2 is SASEGT. The CDR3 sequence is CASSQQGLVYEQYF. For the CDR3, the DNA is TGTGCCAGCAGTCAACAGGGGCTGGTCTACGAGCAGTACTTC.

This clonotype was detected once. The chain links TRBV6-1 to TRBJ2-7; 12 bases line up with TRBD2. Germline V gene lookup returns CDR1 MNHNS and CDR2 SASEGT. With V trimmed by 4 bases and J by 10 bases, 11 bases remained unmatched. This CDR3 contains 15 residues. The CDR3 sequence is CASSARTSGNPDQYF. DNA for the CDR3: TGTGCCAGCAGTGCCAGGACTAGCGGGAACCCAGACCAGTACTTC.

This clonotype was recorded at least ten times. The chain couples TRBV10-3 to TRBJ1-5, with TRBD1 identical over 7 bases. V lost 4 bases, J lost 3 bases, and 6 bases stayed unmatched. Germline V lookup: CDR1 ENHRY, CDR2 SYGVKD. The CDR3 has 15 residues. This chain's CDR3 is CAISGTGRDNQPQHF. The CDR3 region has the DNA TGTGCCATCAGTGGGACAGGCCGGGACAATCAGCCCCAGCATTTT.

Many counts were recorded for this clonotype. This chain links TRBV28 with TRBJ1-2; 9 bases align to TRBD1. The V gene's germline CDR1 is MDHEN and CDR2 SYDVKM. The CDR3 is 14 amino acids. V lost 6 bases to trimming and J lost 2 bases; unmatched junction nucleotides: 4. CDR3 coding DNA: TGTGCCAGCAGCCGCGGACAGGGGAACTATGGCTACACCTTC. This sequence encodes CASSRGQGNYGYTF.

The chain is built from TRBV12-3 or TRBV12-4 and TRBJ2-2; a possible D gene is TRBD2 (6 bases). The CDR3 consists of 15 residues. With 5 bases removed from V and 7 bases from J, the gap between germline ends came to 17 bases. The DNA of the CDR3 is TGTGCCAGCAGTCCTCGACGGAGGGCGGGCGGGGAGCTGTTTTTT. It specifies CASSPRRRAGGELFF.

This clonotype was seen ten or more times. This chain joins TRBV27 and TRBJ1-5, with a tentative D call TRBD1 (5 bases). V lost 10 bases to trimming and J lost 1 base, with 14 bases between them. The CDR3 extends over 14 amino acids. Germline V gene lookup returns CDR1 MNHEY and CDR2 SMNVEV (reference sequence). The CDR3 here is CATRVGHSNQPQHF. CDR3 nucleotide sequence: TGTGCCACCAGGGTCGGGCACAGCAATCAGCCCCAGCATTTT.